This T cell receptor beta chain was observed in a study of T cell responses to AZD1222 COVID-19 vaccine. Notes on the study in general: Within unmutated variant regions lay the reported targets of nearly half of spike-specific TCRs. Two AZD1222 doses significantly raised spike-specific TCR breadth and depth over controls.

The protocol was immunoSEQ multiplex PCR, while the TCRdb copy is restricted to in-frame clones and leaves out a portion. The sample shows tens of thousands of clones, 70% to 90% of them seen only once. The V end was cut by 6 bases, the J end by 5 bases, with 21 bases between. Germline V gives CDR1 SGHNT, CDR2 YYREEE (reference sequence). The length of the CDR3 is 17 residues. As concerns this clone: What it binds is not known.

The specimen was peripheral blood, collected on day 0 of AZD1222 vaccination. This clonotype was sampled from an adult in good health. The chain carries TRBV5-4 and TRBJ2-6; a weak D match, TRBD1 (5 bases). CDR3 bases: TGTGCCAGCAACTGCCTCGTACCAGACAGTCGGGCCAACGTCCTGACTTTC. Translating it yields CASNCLVPDSRANVLTF.